Listed below are T cell receptor beta chains from one sample, sequenced in a study of blood T cell repertoires in COVID-19. Sequencing used immunoSEQ multiplex PCR; TCRdb keeps in-frame clones, though not all of them. Of under 200,000 clones in the sample, about 80% were seen once. Sequenced sample: peripheral blood. Every receptor here comes from a man between 65 and 85 years old who had recovered from COVID-19. Each CDR3 is given with its conserved first and last residue. The order of the fields is V gene, J gene, clone size, CDR3 length, D gene, CDR3 DNA, CDR3 protein. The D gene is left open where the match is weak. The listing skips clone size in some rows; elsewhere it reads once, few, many or a size class.

V gene: TRBV19; J gene: TRBJ2-7; clone size: .; CDR3 length: 16; D gene: TRBD2; CDR3 DNA: TGTGCCAGTAGTCGTGCCGGGACTAGCGGACGATACGAGCAGTACTTC; CDR3 protein: CASSRAGTSGRYEQYF
V gene: TRBV2; J gene: TRBJ1-4; clone size: .; CDR3 length: 13; D gene: .; CDR3 DNA: TGTGCCAGCAGTGAACGGGGGGATGAAAAACTGTTTTTT; CDR3 protein: CASSERGDEKLFF
V gene: TRBV5-1; J gene: TRBJ2-7; clone size: .; CDR3 length: 17; D gene: .; CDR3 DNA: TGCGCCAGCAGCTTGGCCGGTACCCTTACAGGGAGCTACGAGCAGTACTTC; CDR3 protein: CASSLAGTLTGSYEQYF
V gene: TRBV4-1; J gene: TRBJ1-2; clone size: .; CDR3 length: 20; D gene: .; CDR3 DNA: TGCGCCAGCAGCCAAGATGTCGGAGGCGCAGGGGAAAAAGTCTACTATGGCTACACCTTC; CDR3 protein: CASSQDVGGAGEKVYYGYTF
V gene: TRBV5-5; J gene: TRBJ1-1; clone size: once; CDR3 length: 14; D gene: TRBD1; CDR3 DNA: TGTGCCAGCAGCTCACAGGGGCGGAACACTGAAGCTTTCTTT; CDR3 protein: CASSSQGRNTEAFF
V gene: TRBV5-1; J gene: TRBJ2-1; clone size: .; CDR3 length: 15; D gene: TRBD1; CDR3 DNA: TGCGCCAGCAGCGAGGCCGGGACAGGGCGAAATGAGCAGTTCTTC; CDR3 protein: CASSEAGTGRNEQFF
V gene: TRBV9; J gene: TRBJ2-1; clone size: .; CDR3 length: 14; D gene: TRBD1; CDR3 DNA: TGTGCCAGCAGCGTAGGAAACAGGGGGAATGAGCAGTTCTTC; CDR3 protein: CASSVGNRGNEQFF
V gene: TRBV7-8; J gene: TRBJ2-7; clone size: .; CDR3 length: 16; D gene: TRBD2; CDR3 DNA: TGTGCCAGCAGCTTGTTAGCGGGAGACCTAGGCTACGAGCAGTACTTC; CDR3 protein: CASSLLAGDLGYEQYF
V gene: TRBV6-5; J gene: TRBJ2-7; clone size: .; CDR3 length: 13; D gene: TRBD1; CDR3 DNA: TGTGCCAGCAGAAGGGACAGCTCCTACGAGCAGTACTTC; CDR3 protein: CASRRDSSYEQYF
V gene: TRBV5-6; J gene: TRBJ2-3; clone size: .; CDR3 length: 16; D gene: TRBD1; CDR3 DNA: TGTGCCAGCAGCTTTACAGGGGGCTGGGGCACAGATACGCAGTATTTT; CDR3 protein: CASSFTGGWGTDTQYF
V gene: TRBV5-4; J gene: TRBJ2-7; clone size: few; CDR3 length: 14; D gene: .; CDR3 DNA: TGTGCCAGCAGCCCTGGAGGGGCGCGTCAAGAGCAGTACTTC; CDR3 protein: CASSPGGARQEQYF
V gene: TRBV6-1; J gene: TRBJ2-7; clone size: once; CDR3 length: 14; D gene: .; CDR3 DNA: TGTGCCAGCAGTGAAGGTTACAACTCCTACGAGCAGTACTTC; CDR3 protein: CASSEGYNSYEQYF
V gene: TRBV3-1/TRBV3-2; J gene: TRBJ1-2; clone size: once; CDR3 length: 16; D gene: .; CDR3 DNA: TGTGCCAGCAGCCAAATGGGCCAGGCTAATTTATATGGCTACACCTTC; CDR3 protein: CASSQMGQANLYGYTF
V gene: TRBV7-2; J gene: TRBJ1-5; clone size: .; CDR3 length: 15; D gene: TRBD1; CDR3 DNA: TGTGCCAGCAGCTTGTCTGGGACAGCCGATCAGCCCCAGCATTTT; CDR3 protein: CASSLSGTADQPQHF
V gene: TRBV4-2; J gene: TRBJ1-4; clone size: .; CDR3 length: 16; D gene: .; CDR3 DNA: TGTGCCAGCAGCCAAGATGGAGGCCTTAGAGGTGAAAAACTGTTTTTT; CDR3 protein: CASSQDGGLRGEKLFF
V gene: TRBV10-3; J gene: TRBJ2-1; clone size: .; CDR3 length: 17; D gene: TRBD2; CDR3 DNA: TGTGCCATCAGTCCTCATAGCGGGAGGGCCTCCTACAATGAGCAGTTCTTC; CDR3 protein: CAISPHSGRASYNEQFF
V gene: TRBV7-9; J gene: TRBJ2-7; clone size: .; CDR3 length: 14; D gene: TRBD1; CDR3 DNA: TGTGCCAGCAGCTCGGGACAGGGAATGGGCGAGCAGTACTTC; CDR3 protein: CASSSGQGMGEQYF
V gene: TRBV18; J gene: TRBJ2-6; clone size: .; CDR3 length: 19; D gene: TRBD1; CDR3 DNA: TGTGCCAGCTCACCTATAGAAGGGGGCTTCGCCTCTGGGGCCAACGTCCTGACTTTC; CDR3 protein: CASSPIEGGFASGANVLTF
V gene: TRBV5-1; J gene: TRBJ2-3; clone size: .; CDR3 length: 19; D gene: TRBD1; CDR3 DNA: TGCGCCAGCAGCTTGGAATCTGGGGCAGGGGGCACCCATACAGATACGCAGTATTTT; CDR3 protein: CASSLESGAGGTHTDTQYF
V gene: TRBV15; J gene: TRBJ2-5; clone size: once; CDR3 length: 16; D gene: TRBD2; CDR3 DNA: TGTGCCACCAGCAGGGGCCGGACTAGCCCACAAGAGACCCAGTACTTC; CDR3 protein: CATSRGRTSPQETQYF
V gene: TRBV6-4; J gene: TRBJ1-1; clone size: .; CDR3 length: 17; D gene: .; CDR3 DNA: .; CDR3 protein: CASSDFRGTGVWTEAFF
V gene: TRBV18; J gene: TRBJ2-7; clone size: .; CDR3 length: 16; D gene: TRBD2; CDR3 DNA: TGTGCCAGCTCACCGACCGGGACTAGCGTCTCCTACGAGCAGTACTTC; CDR3 protein: CASSPTGTSVSYEQYF
V gene: TRBV14; J gene: TRBJ1-1; clone size: once; CDR3 length: 13; D gene: .; CDR3 DNA: TGTGCCAGCAGCCAAGACCAGAACACTGAAGCTTTCTTT; CDR3 protein: CASSQDQNTEAFF
V gene: TRBV5-4; J gene: TRBJ2-5; clone size: .; CDR3 length: 17; D gene: .; CDR3 DNA: TGTGCCAGCAGCTTGTTAGCGGCCAGGGGGGAACAAGAGACCCAGTACTTC; CDR3 protein: CASSLLAARGEQETQYF